The T cell receptor beta chain under discussion was sequenced for a study of response to subunit inactivated influenza vaccine. Study-level findings and limits: Authors suggested that a seasonal influenza vaccination recruits few new T cells each time.

In TCRdb, the RT-PCR reads were re-called with MiXCR into one record per CDR3 protein. The data show 500,000 to 550,000 distinct CDR3 sequences, 7.5% to 8.5% seen once. On this clonotype itself: What it binds is not known.

The origin of this receptor is a man aged 50-75 years who received an inactivated influenza vaccine. The sequencing here drew on PBMCs from blood, taken around 25 months after vaccination.

Written as DNA, the CDR3 is TGTGCCAGCAGCCCCGACACGGGTCTATCTGGAAACACCATATATTTT. It yields the protein CASSPDTGLSGNTIYF. The V gene is TRBV3-1, the J gene TRBJ1-3; no clear D. Germline CDR1 reads LGHDT; CDR2 reads YNNKEL (reference sequence). The CDR3 runs to 16 residues. V lost 4 bases and J lost 1, with 14 bases in between. The full variable domain, in which reference TRBV3-1 and TRBJ1-3 provide the parts outside the CDR3, is DTAVSQTPKYLVTQMGNDKSIKCEQNLGHDTMYWYKQDSKKFLKIMFSYNNKELIINETVPNRFSPKSPDKAHLNLHINSLELGDSAVYFCASSPDTGLSGNTIYFGEGSWLTVV.